A selection of T cell receptor beta chains follows, all from one sample in a study of T-cell reconstitution after alpha-beta-depleted transplantation in children. TCRdb used MiXCR to reprocess the PCR reads, holding one entry per CDR3 protein. The sample has roughly 570,000 distinct CDR3 sequences, roughly 27% seen once. The starting material was PBMCs, obtained before TCRalphabeta/CD19-depleted stem cell transplant. Source of these receptors: a boy younger than two with Wiskott-Aldrich syndrome, due to receive a stem cell transplant. Both conserved end residues are part of each CDR3. The order of the fields is J gene, clone size, D gene, V gene, CDR3 protein, CDR3 DNA. D genes are given only for firm matches. Expanded clones are given a class, and other clones once, few, many or no size at all.

TRBJ2-7 | - | - | TRBV2 | CASSEFPGAGYEQYF | TGTGCCAGCAGTGAATTTCCGGGTGCGGGCTACGAGCAGTACTTC
TRBJ2-5 | - | - | TRBV4-2 | CASSQGGGGYQETQYF | TGTGCCAGCAGCCAAGGGGGCGGCGGGTACCAAGAGACCCAGTACTTC
TRBJ1-1 | - | TRBD1 | TRBV11-2 | CASSLVTRGLGTEAFF | TGTGCCAGCAGCTTAGTTACCAGGGGGCTAGGCACTGAAGCTTTCTTT
TRBJ2-5 | few | - | TRBV15 | CATSEPWETQYF | TGTGCCACCAGCGAGCCTTGGGAGACCCAGTACTTC
TRBJ2-7 | - | - | TRBV20-1 | CSASSAGSYEQYF | TGCAGTGCTAGTAGCGCGGGATCTTACGAGCAGTACTTC
TRBJ2-3 | - | - | TRBV10-3 | CAISESRTDTQYF | TGTGCCATCAGTGAGTCAAGGACAGATACGCAGTATTTT
TRBJ1-1 | - | TRBD1 | TRBV5-1 | CASSPGQGYNTEAFF | TGCGCCAGCAGCCCTGGACAGGGGTACAACACTGAAGCTTTCTTT
TRBJ2-2 | - | TRBD2 | TRBV2 | CASSETSGSFGELFF | TGTGCCAGCAGCGAGACTAGCGGGAGCTTCGGGGAGCTGTTTTTT
TRBJ2-7 | few | - | TRBV10-3 | CAISESTNEQYF | TGTGCCATCAGTGAGTCTACCAACGAGCAGTACTTC
TRBJ1-2 | - | - | TRBV11-2 | CASSLSGEEYGYTF | TGTGCCAGCAGCTTAAGCGGCGAAGAGTATGGCTACACCTTC
TRBJ2-1 | - | TRBD2 | TRBV24-1 | CATSDPGGESPEQFF | TGTGCCACCAGTGACCCTGGGGGGGAATCCCCTGAGCAGTTCTTC
TRBJ2-7 | - | - | TRBV29-1 | CSVAESVGYEQYF | TGCAGCGTTGCCGAGTCTGTCGGCTACGAGCAGTACTTC
TRBJ2-3 | - | - | TRBV20-1 | CSAIARTDTQYF | TGCAGTGCTATAGCGCGCACAGATACGCAGTATTTT
TRBJ2-5 | few | - | TRBV5-1 | CASSSQPRQETQYF | TGCGCCAGCAGCTCCCAACCGAGGCAAGAGACCCAGTACTTC
TRBJ1-6 | - | - | TRBV12-3/TRBV12-4 | CASSLQGNSPLHF | TGTGCCAGCAGTTTACAGGGTAATTCACCCCTCCACTTT
TRBJ1-1 | few | TRBD1 | TRBV4-1 | CASSQVGQGGTEAFF | TGCGCCAGCAGCCAAGTTGGACAGGGAGGCACTGAAGCTTTCTTT
TRBJ2-1 | few | - | TRBV7-2 | CASSLRHSSLSSYNEQFF | TGTGCCAGCAGCTTAAGGCACAGTTCCCTTAGCTCCTACAATGAGCAGTTCTTC
TRBJ1-1 | - | - | TRBV4-1 | CASSPRLSPEAFF | TGCGCCAGCAGCCCCAGACTGTCACCCGAAGCTTTCTTT
TRBJ1-2 | few | - | TRBV5-6 | CASSLSQGYGYTF | TGTGCCAGCAGCTTGAGCCAGGGCTATGGCTACACCTTC
TRBJ2-7 | few | - | TRBV27 | CAERPGDRVNYEQYF | TGTGCCGAACGGCCGGGAGACAGGGTCAACTACGAGCAGTACTTC
TRBJ1-4 | - | - | TRBV12-3/TRBV12-4 | CASGKAGTPNEKLFF | TGTGCCAGCGGAAAAGCTGGGACCCCAAATGAAAAACTGTTTTTT
TRBJ1-5 | - | TRBD1 | TRBV5-1 | CASSLGTGGLQPQHF | TGCGCCAGCAGCTTGGGGACAGGGGGCCTTCAGCCCCAGCATTTT
TRBJ2-7 | - | TRBD1 | TRBV6-5 | CASSYGSQGAYEQYF | TGTGCCAGCAGTTACGGGTCGCAGGGGGCCTACGAGCAGTACTTC
TRBJ2-6 | few | - | TRBV5-1 | CASSLEGEGANVLTF | TGCGCCAGCAGCTTGGAGGGGGAAGGGGCCAACGTCCTGACTTTC
TRBJ2-5 | few | - | TRBV4-2 | CASSQDRRETQYF | TGTGCCAGCAGCCAAGATCGCAGAGAGACCCAGTACTTC
TRBJ2-7 | many | TRBD2 | TRBV28 | CASSLIAGTYEQYF | TGTGCCAGCAGTTTAATAGCGGGGACTTACGAGCAGTACTTC
TRBJ1-4 | - | TRBD1 | TRBV6-5 | CASSWDRAGEKLFF | TGTGCCAGCAGTTGGGACAGGGCTGGGGAAAAACTGTTTTTT
TRBJ2-7 | - | - | TRBV5-1 | CASSESGRPPYEQYF | TGCGCCAGCAGTGAGAGTGGACGGCCACCCTACGAGCAGTACTTC